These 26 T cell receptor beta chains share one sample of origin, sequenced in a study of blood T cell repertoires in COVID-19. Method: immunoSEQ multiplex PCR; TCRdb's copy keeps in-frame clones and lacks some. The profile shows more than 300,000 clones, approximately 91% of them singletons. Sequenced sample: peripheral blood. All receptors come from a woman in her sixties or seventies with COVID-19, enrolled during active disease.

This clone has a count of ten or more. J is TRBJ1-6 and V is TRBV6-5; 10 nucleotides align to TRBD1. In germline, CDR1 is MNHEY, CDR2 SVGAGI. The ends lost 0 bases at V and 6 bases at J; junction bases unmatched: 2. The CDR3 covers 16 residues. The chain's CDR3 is CASSYSRQGANSPLHF. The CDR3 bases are TGTGCCAGCAGTTACTCGCGACAGGGGGCTAATTCACCCCTCCACTTT.

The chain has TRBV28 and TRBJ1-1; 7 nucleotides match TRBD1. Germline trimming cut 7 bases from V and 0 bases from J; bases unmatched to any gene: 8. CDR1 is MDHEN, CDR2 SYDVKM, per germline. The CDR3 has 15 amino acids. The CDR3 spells CASIPGGGMNTEAFF. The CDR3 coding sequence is TGTGCCAGCATCCCAGGGGGAGGCATGAACACTGAAGCTTTCTTT.

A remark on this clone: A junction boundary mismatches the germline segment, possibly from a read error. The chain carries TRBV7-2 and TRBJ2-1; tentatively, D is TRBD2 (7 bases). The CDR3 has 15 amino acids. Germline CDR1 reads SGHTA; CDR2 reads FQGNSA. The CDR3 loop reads CASTLRGGDSIEQFF. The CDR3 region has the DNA TGTGCCAGCACCTTAAGGGGGGGGGATTCAATTGAGCAGTTCTTC.

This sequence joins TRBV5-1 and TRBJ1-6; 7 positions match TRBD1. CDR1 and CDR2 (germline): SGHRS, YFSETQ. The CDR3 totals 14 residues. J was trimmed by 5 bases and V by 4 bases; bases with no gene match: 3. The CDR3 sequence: CASSVGQNNSPLHF. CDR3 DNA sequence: TGCGCCAGCAGCGTGGGACAGAATAATTCACCCCTCCACTTT. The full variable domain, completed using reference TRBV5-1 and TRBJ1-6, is KAGVTQTPRYLIKTRGQQVTLSCSPISGHRSVSWYQQTPGQGLQFLFEYFSETQRNKGNFPGRFSGRQFSNSRSEMNVSTLELGDSALYLCASSVGQNNSPLHFGNGTRLTVT.

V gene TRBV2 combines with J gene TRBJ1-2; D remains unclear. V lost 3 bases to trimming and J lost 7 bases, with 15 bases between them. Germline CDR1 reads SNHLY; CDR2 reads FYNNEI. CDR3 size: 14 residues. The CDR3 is CASSDLLVGAGYTF. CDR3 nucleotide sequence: TGTGCCAGCAGTGACCTTCTTGTGGGAGCTGGCTACACCTTC.

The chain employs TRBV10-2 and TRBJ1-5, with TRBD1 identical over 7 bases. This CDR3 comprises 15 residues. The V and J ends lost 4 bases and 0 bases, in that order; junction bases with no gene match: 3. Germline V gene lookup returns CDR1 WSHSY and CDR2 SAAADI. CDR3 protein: CASSAGGNSNQPQHF. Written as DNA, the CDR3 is TGCGCCAGCAGTGCAGGGGGGAATAGCAATCAGCCCCAGCATTTT.

CDR3 sequence (DNA): TGTGCCAGCAGCCAGCGGGACATTCTAAACTATGGCTACACCTTC. Amino acids: CASSQRDILNYGYTF. The chain is built from TRBV6-5 and TRBJ1-2; tentative D call: TRBD1 (6 bases). Germline values: CDR1 MNHEY, CDR2 SVGAGI. This CDR3 comprises 15 residues. With 6 bases removed from V and 2 bases from J, the gap between germline ends came to 16 bases.

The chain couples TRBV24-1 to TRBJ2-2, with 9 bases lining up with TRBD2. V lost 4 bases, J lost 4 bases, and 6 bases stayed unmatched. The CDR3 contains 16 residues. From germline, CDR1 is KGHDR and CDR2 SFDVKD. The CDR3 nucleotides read TGTGCCACCAGTGACGCTGAAGCGGGGGGCACCGGGGAGCTGTTTTTT. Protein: CATSDAEAGGTGELFF.

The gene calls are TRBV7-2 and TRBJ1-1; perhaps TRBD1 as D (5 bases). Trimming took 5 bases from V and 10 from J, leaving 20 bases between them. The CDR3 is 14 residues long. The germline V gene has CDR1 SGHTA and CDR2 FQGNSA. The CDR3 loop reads CASSPSRAGPGAFF. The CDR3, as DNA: TGTGCCAGCAGCCCCTCTAGGGCGGGACCGGGAGCTTTCTTT.

CDR3 protein: CSAAGNTEAFF. CDR3 DNA: TGCAGTGCTGCAGGGAACACTGAAGCTTTCTTT. The rearrangement uses TRBV20-1 and TRBJ1-1; D ambiguous. From germline, CDR1 is DFQATT and CDR2 SNEGSKA (reference sequence). The CDR3 has 11 amino acids. V lost 5 bases and J 1 base, leaving 5 bases between the germline ends.

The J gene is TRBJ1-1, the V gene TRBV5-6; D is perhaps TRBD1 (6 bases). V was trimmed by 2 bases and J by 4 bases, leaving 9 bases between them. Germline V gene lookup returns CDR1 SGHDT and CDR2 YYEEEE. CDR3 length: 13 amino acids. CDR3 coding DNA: TGTGCCAGCAGCTTTGGGACACCCACTGAAGCTTTCTTT. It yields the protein CASSFGTPTEAFF.

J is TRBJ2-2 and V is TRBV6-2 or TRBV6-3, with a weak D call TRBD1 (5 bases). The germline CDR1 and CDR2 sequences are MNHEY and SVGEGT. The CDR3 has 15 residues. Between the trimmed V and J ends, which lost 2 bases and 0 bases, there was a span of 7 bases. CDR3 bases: TGTGCCAGCAGTTACGTGACAGCGAACACCGGGGAGCTGTTTTTT. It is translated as CASSYVTANTGELFF.

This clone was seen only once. DNA for the CDR3: TGTGCCAGCAGTGTCGACAGGGTTGGCAATGAGCAGTTCTTC. Protein product: CASSVDRVGNEQFF. The chain couples TRBV6-4 to TRBJ2-1, with 7 nucleotides matching TRBD1. The germline CDR1 and CDR2 sequences are MRHNA and SNTAGT. The V gene end was trimmed by 4 bases and the J gene end by 6 bases; junction bases not matched to a gene: 6. The CDR3 spans 14 residues.

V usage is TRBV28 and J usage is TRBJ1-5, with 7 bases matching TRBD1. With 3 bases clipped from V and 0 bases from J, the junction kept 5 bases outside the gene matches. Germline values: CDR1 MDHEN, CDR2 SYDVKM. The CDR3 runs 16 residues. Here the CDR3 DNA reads TGTGCCAGCAGTTTGAACAGGGGATCTAGCAATCAGCCCCAGCATTTT. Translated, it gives CASSLNRGSSNQPQHF.

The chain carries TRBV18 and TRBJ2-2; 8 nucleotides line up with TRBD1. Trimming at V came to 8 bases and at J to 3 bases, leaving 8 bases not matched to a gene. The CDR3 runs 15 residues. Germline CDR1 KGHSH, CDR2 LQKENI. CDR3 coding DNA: TGTGCCAGCATACCCGGGACAGGATACACCGGGGAGCTGTTTTTT. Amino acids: CASIPGTGYTGELFF.

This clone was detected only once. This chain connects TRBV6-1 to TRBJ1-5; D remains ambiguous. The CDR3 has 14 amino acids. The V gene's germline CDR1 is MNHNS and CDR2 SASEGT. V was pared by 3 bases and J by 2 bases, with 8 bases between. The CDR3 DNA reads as TGTGCCAGCAGTGAGGGTGGGCGCAATCAGCCCCAGCATTTT. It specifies CASSEGGRNQPQHF.

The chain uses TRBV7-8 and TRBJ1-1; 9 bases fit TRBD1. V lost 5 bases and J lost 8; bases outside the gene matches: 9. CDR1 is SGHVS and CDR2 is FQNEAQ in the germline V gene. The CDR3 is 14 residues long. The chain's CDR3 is CASSLRDRAHEAFF. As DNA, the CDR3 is TGTGCCAGCAGCCTCCGGGACAGGGCGCACGAAGCTTTCTTT. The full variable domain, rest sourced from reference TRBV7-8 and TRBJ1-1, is GAGVSQSPRYKVAKRGQDVALRCDPISGHVSLFWYQQALGQGPEFLTYFQNEAQLDKSGLPSDRFFAERPEGSVSTLKIQRTQQEDSAVYLCASSLRDRAHEAFFGQGTRLTVV.

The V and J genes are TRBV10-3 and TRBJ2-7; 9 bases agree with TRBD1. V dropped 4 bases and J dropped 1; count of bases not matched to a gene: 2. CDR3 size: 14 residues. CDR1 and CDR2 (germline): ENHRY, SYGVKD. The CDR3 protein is CAISGQGGSYEQYF. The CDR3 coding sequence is TGTGCCATCAGTGGACAGGGGGGTTCCTACGAGCAGTACTTC.

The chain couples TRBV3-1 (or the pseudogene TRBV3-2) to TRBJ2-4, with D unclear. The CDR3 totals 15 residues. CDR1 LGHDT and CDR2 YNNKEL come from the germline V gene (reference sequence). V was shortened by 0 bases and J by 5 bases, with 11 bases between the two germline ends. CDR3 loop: CASSQDWARQNIQYF. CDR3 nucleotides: TGTGCCAGCAGCCAAGATTGGGCCAGACAAAACATTCAGTACTTC.

The CDR3 nucleotides read TGTGCCAGCAGCCCCACACAGACAGGGAGTGGTGAAAAACTGTTTTTT. This codes for CASSPTQTGSGEKLFF. The chain is built from TRBV7-9 and TRBJ1-4; 7 bases match TRBD1. The V gene end was trimmed by 5 bases and the J gene end by 7 bases; junction bases not matched to a gene: 13. This CDR3 is 16 amino acids long. The germline gives CDR1 SEHNR, CDR2 FQNEAQ (reference sequence).

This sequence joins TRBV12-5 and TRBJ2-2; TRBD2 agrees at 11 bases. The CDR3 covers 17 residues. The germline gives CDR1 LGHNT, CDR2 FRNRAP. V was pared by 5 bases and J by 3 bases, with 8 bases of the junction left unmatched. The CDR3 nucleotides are TGTGCTAGTGGTATAGCGGGGGGGCCGATGTACACCGGGGAGCTGTTTTTT. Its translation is CASGIAGGPMYTGELFF.

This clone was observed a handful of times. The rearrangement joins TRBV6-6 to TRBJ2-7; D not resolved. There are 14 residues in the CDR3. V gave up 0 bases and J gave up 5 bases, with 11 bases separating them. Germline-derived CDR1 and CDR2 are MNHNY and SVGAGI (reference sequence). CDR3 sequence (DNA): TGTGCCAGCAGTTACTCGAGGCAACGGGACGAGCAGTACTTC. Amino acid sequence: CASSYSRQRDEQYF.

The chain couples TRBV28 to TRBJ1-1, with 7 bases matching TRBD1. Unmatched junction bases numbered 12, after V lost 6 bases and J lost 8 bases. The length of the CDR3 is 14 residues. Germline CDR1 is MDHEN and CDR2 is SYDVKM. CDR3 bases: TGTGCCAGCAGCTCCCCGACAGGGACGGGAGAAGCTTTCTTT. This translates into CASSSPTGTGEAFF.

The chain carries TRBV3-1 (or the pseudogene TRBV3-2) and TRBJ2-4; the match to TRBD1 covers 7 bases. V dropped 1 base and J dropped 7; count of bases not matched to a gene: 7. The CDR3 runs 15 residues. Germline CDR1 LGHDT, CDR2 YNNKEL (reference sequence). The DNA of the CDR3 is TGTGCCAGCAGCCAAGGGACAGGAGTAGACAACATTCAGTACTTC. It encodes CASSQGTGVDNIQYF.

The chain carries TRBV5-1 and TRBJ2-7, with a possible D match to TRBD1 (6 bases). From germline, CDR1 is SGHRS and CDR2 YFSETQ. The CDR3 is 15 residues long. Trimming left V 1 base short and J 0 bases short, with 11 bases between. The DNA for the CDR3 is TGCGCCAGCAGCTTGACAGGGTCAGACTCCTACGAGCAGTACTTC. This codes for CASSLTGSDSYEQYF.

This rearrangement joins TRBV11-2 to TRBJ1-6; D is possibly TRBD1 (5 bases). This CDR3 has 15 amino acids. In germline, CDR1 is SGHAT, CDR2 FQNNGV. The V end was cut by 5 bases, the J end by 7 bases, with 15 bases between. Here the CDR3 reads CASSHPGGSNSPLHF. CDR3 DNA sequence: TGTGCCAGCAGCCACCCCGGGGGGTCCAATTCACCCCTCCACTTT.